The 3 T cell receptor beta chains presented below share a single source sample, sequenced in a study of cytomegalovirus exposure and HLA in healthy donors. Use of 60 Vbeta and 13 Jbeta primers characterized the PCR. Sequencing was performed with immunoSEQ multiplex PCR; in TCRdb, only in-frame clones are kept and a portion is missing. This table has 85,000 to 130,000 clones, just over 70% appearing once. Source material: PBMCs. The receptors originated from a boy under 18 in good health and CMV-seronegative.

The chain carries TRBV5-5 and TRBJ1-6; the match to TRBD1 covers 7 bases. CDR3 size: 17 residues. The V gene's germline CDR1 is SGHKS and CDR2 YYEKEE (reference sequence). The V and J ends lost 4 bases and 7 bases, in that order; junction bases with no gene match: 14. The CDR3 spells CASSHGRVGGGNSPLHF. The DNA of the CDR3 is TGTGCCAGCAGCCATGGTAGGGTAGGGGGCGGCAATTCACCCCTCCACTTT.

The V gene is TRBV28, the J gene TRBJ2-5; perhaps TRBD1 as D (5 bases). Germline V gene lookup returns CDR1 MDHEN and CDR2 SYDVKM. Trimming took 2 bases from V and 1 from J, leaving 26 bases between them. The CDR3 runs to 20 residues. DNA of the CDR3: TGTGCCAGCAGTTTAGGGTATGCCGGACATTCTACTCCCACCCAAGAGACCCAGTACTTC. It encodes CASSLGYAGHSTPTQETQYF.

Here the CDR3 reads CASSQGPRESYEQYF. CDR3 in DNA: TGCGCCAGCAGCCAAGGGCCCCGGGAGTCCTACGAGCAGTACTTC. The chain has TRBV4-3 and TRBJ2-7; weak D call: TRBD2 (6 bases). Per the germline V gene, CDR1 is LGHNA and CDR2 is YSLEER. CDR3 size: 15 residues. Deletions cut 1 base from V and 1 base from J, with 11 bases between.